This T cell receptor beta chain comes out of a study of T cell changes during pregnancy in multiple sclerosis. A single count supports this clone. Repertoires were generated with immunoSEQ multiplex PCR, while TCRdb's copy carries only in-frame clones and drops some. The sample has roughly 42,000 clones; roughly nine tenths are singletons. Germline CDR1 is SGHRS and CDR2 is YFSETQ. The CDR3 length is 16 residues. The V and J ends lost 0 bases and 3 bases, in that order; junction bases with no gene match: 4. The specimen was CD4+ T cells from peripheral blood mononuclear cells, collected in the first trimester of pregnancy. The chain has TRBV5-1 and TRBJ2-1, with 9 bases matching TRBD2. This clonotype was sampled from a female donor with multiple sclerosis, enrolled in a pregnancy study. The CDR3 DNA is TGCGCCAGCAGCTTGGCGGGGACTAGCTTCTACAATGAGCAGTTCTTC. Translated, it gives CASSLAGTSFYNEQFF. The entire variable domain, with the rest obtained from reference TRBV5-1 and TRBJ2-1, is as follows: KAGVTQTPRYLIKTRGQQVTLSCSPISGHRSVSWYQQTPGQGLQFLFEYFSETQRNKGNFPGRFSGRQFSNSRSEMNVSTLELGDSALYLCASSLAGTSFYNEQFFGPGTRLTVL.